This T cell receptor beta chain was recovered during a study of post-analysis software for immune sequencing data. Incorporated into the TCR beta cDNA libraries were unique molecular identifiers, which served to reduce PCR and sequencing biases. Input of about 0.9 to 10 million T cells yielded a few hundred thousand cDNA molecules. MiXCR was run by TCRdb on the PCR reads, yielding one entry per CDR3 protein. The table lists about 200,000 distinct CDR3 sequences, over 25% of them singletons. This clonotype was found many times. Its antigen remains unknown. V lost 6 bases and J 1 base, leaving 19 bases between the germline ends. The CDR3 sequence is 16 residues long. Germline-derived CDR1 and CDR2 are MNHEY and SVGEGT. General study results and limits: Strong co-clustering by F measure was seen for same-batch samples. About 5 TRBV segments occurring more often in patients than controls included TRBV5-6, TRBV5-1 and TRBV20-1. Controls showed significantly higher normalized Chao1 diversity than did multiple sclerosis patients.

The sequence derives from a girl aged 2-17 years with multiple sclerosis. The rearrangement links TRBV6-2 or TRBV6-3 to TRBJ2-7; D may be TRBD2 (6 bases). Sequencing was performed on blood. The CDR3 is CASSKQREAGSYEQYF. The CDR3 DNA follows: TGTGCCAGCAGCAAACAGAGGGAGGCCGGGTCCTACGAGCAGTACTTC.